The clone carrying this T cell receptor (beta chain) was counted between two and nine times. As yet, its antigen is unknown. This entry comes from a study of beta chain features in type 1 diabetes. cDNA synthesis used the whole RNA isolate, giving expressed TCRB sequences. An average approximately 3.7 million reads came from naive, central memory and regulatory T cell samples. Sequencing was performed with immunoSEQ multiplex PCR; in TCRdb, only in-frame clones are kept and a portion is missing. The data show about 340,000 clones, roughly 8% seen once. Whole-study findings and limits: People with Type 1 diabetes carried modestly yet significantly shorter TCRB CDR3s in all four CD4+ subsets.

CDR1 SGHAT and CDR2 FQNNGV come from the germline V gene. The trim removed 10 bases at V and 2 bases at J, leaving 11 bases unmatched. The CDR3 is made up of 15 amino acids. The rearrangement links TRBV11-2 to TRBJ2-7; TRBD2 matches at 10 bases. The sequence was collected from a woman between 18 and 30 years old in good health. The sample was central memory CD4+ T cells from blood. The CDR3, as DNA: TGTGCCACGCGTGTGGGACTAGCGCCGGCCTACGAGCAGTACTTC. Its translation is CATRVGLAPAYEQYF.